These 27 T cell receptor beta chains originate from one sample sequenced in a study of regulatory T cells in long-lasting Graves disease. Both iRepertoire HTBI primers and Arm-PCR of CDR3 regions were used to build the TCR beta libraries. TCRdb independently ran MiXCR on the multiplex PCR reads; one entry per CDR3 protein. The sample lists about 400,000 distinct CDR3 sequences, around 15% occurring once. Time point specified: newly diagnosed GD, antithyroid drugs for less than 3 months. Preparation of the TCR library used RNA extracted from PBMCs. Sequenced material: peripheral blood mononuclear cells (PBMCs), taken at new diagnosis, from a patient treated with antithyroid drugs. The origin of the receptors is a female donor with Graves disease.

This clonotype was seen ten or more times. J is TRBJ1-2 and V is TRBV6-2 or TRBV6-3; TRBD1 matches 12 bases. The germline CDR1 and CDR2 sequences are MNHEY and SVGEGT. The CDR3 length is 15 residues. V gave up 6 bases and J gave up 8 bases; unmatched junction bases: 10. The CDR3 loop is CASRPGTGGRLGYTF. CDR3 nucleotide sequence: TGTGCCAGCAGACCCGGGACAGGGGGCCGGTTGGGCTACACCTTC.

Comment on this clonotype: A single base separates this from a much larger clone, so it may be a read error. J is TRBJ2-7 and V is TRBV6-1; possibly TRBD1 for D (7 bases). The V gene's germline CDR1 is MNHNS and CDR2 SASEGT. V dropped 6 bases and J dropped 0 bases, with 18 bases sitting between them. There are 16 residues in the CDR3. The chain's CDR3 is CASSDPHQGGSYEQYF. The CDR3 DNA follows: TGTGCCAGCAGCGATCCCCATCAGGGGGGCTCCTACGAGCAGTACTTC.

In this sample, this clonotype turned up many times. The rearrangement links TRBV10-3 to TRBJ1-1; D gene unclear. V lost 10 bases, J lost 1 base, and 10 bases lay in between. CDR3 size: 12 residues. Germline-derived CDR1 and CDR2 are ENHRY and SYGVKD. CDR3 amino acids: CATLGRNTEAFF. The CDR3 bases are TGTGCCACCCTCGGGAGGAACACTGAAGCTTTCTTT.

A word on this clonotype: This could be a read error, since a much larger clone is one nucleotide away. The chain employs TRBV6-1 and TRBJ2-1, with 9 bases lining up with TRBD1. The trim removed 6 bases at V and 10 bases at J, leaving 13 bases unmatched. Germline assignment: CDR1 MNHNS and CDR2 SASEGT. The CDR3 is 15 amino acids. The CDR3, as DNA: TGTGCCAGCAGCCCCCCGGGACAGGGCGTCTACGAGCAGTTCTTC. It yields the protein CASSPPGQGVYEQFF.

This clonotype has more than one count but fewer than ten. The rearrangement joins TRBV5-4 to TRBJ1-2, with a tentative D call TRBD1 (6 bases). V was pared by 4 bases and J by 8 bases, with 18 bases between. Germline CDR1 reads SGHNT; CDR2 reads YYREEE (reference sequence). The CDR3 is made up of 14 amino acids. The CDR3: CASSAEGVLGGYTF. In DNA, the CDR3 is TGTGCCAGCAGCGCGGAGGGGGTATTAGGGGGCTACACCTTC.

At least ten counts were recorded for this clonotype. DNA for the CDR3: TGCGCCAGCAGCTTGGAGGGGGCGGCCGGCTACACCTTC. It yields the protein CASSLEGAAGYTF. The chain employs TRBV5-1 and TRBJ1-2, with 7 bases matching TRBD1. This CDR3 is built from 13 residues. The V and J ends lost 0 bases and 8 bases, in that order; junction bases with no gene match: 4. CDR1 and CDR2 from the germline V gene are SGHRS and YFSETQ. Using reference TRBV5-1 and TRBJ1-2 for the parts outside the CDR3, the full variable domain is KAGVTQTPRYLIKTRGQQVTLSCSPISGHRSVSWYQQTPGQGLQFLFEYFSETQRNKGNFPGRFSGRQFSNSRSEMNVSTLELGDSALYLCASSLEGAAGYTFGSGTRLTVV.

This chain uses TRBV20-1 with TRBJ1-5; D not certain. With 0 bases removed from V and 3 bases from J, the gap between germline ends came to 18 bases. CDR1 and CDR2 (germline): DFQATT, SNEGSKA (reference sequence). This CDR3 spans 17 amino acids. Written as DNA, the CDR3 is TGCAGTGCTAGAGATCGTTCGCAACGATTGCCCAATCAGCCCCAGCATTTT. Amino acid sequence: CSARDRSQRLPNQPQHF.

This clonotype turned up a few times. DNA of the CDR3: TGCAGTGCTAGAGATTCTCCAGGGGGCACTGAAGCTTTCTTT. Translating it yields CSARDSPGGTEAFF. V is TRBV20-1 and J is TRBJ1-1, with 7 bases lining up with TRBD1. This CDR3 contains 14 residues. The germline CDR1 and CDR2 sequences are DFQATT and SNEGSKA (reference sequence). With 0 bases clipped from V and 4 bases from J, the junction kept 5 bases outside the gene matches.

This clonotype was detected only a few times. The chain employs TRBV5-6 and TRBJ2-3; D unresolved. The germline CDR1 and CDR2 sequences are SGHDT and YYEEEE. V lost 0 bases to trimming and J lost 2 bases, with 13 bases between them. This CDR3 is 16 amino acids long. CDR3 region: CASSLGTWQVTDTQYF. The CDR3 nucleotides read TGTGCCAGCAGCTTGGGCACTTGGCAGGTCACAGATACGCAGTATTTT.

This chain links TRBV2 with TRBJ1-2, with D tentatively TRBD1 (5 bases). CDR1 SNHLY and CDR2 FYNNEI come from the germline V gene. The V end was cut by 5 bases, the J end by 5 bases, with 12 bases between. The CDR3 consists of 13 residues. The CDR3 reads CASSQIGGYGYTF. CDR3 in DNA: TGTGCCAGCAGTCAGATCGGGGGTTATGGCTACACCTTC.

Notes on this clonotype: A single base separates this from a much larger clone, so it may be a read error. The V call is TRBV7-3, the J call TRBJ1-1; D call uncertain. Between the trimmed V and J ends, which lost 3 bases and 1 base, there was a span of 12 bases. Germline V gene lookup returns CDR1 SGHTA and CDR2 FQGTGA. The CDR3 has 15 amino acids. The CDR3 sequence: CASSLGRIPNTEAFF. The CDR3 nucleotides read TGTGCCAGCAGCTTGGGCAGAATTCCGAACACTGAAGCTTTCTTT.

This clonotype has a count of ten or more. The chain combines TRBV30 with TRBJ1-1, with TRBD1 matching over 9 bases. The CDR3 is made up of 14 amino acids. Germline V gene data show CDR1 as GTSNPN and CDR2 as SVGIG (reference sequence). The V and J ends lost 2 bases and 5 bases, in that order; junction bases with no gene match: 6. The CDR3 region has the DNA TGTGCCTGGAGTCACAGGGGGCGCGGGACTGAAGCTTTCTTT. Protein: CAWSHRGRGTEAFF.

This clonotype was picked up many times. The gene calls are TRBV5-1 and TRBJ2-3, with 12 bases fitting TRBD1. This CDR3 is built from 18 residues. V lost 1 base and J lost 5; bases outside the gene matches: 11. Germline V gene lookup returns CDR1 SGHRS and CDR2 YFSETQ. CDR3 nucleotide sequence: TGCGCCAGCAGCTTGTCCTCCGGGACAGGGGGCCGGAGAGATACGCAGTATTTT. Protein product: CASSLSSGTGGRRDTQYF.

The chain has TRBV6-1 and TRBJ2-5; D is unresolved. CDR1 is MNHNS and CDR2 is SASEGT in the germline V gene. V was clipped by 6 bases and J by 2 bases, with 10 bases between them. The CDR3 has 13 amino acids. CDR3 in amino acids: CASSVAGQETQYF. The CDR3 DNA sequence: TGTGCCAGCAGCGTGGCAGGACAAGAGACCCAGTACTTC.

This clonotype was counted at least ten times. CDR3: CASRRLAGERQETQYF. Here the CDR3 DNA reads TGTGCCAGCAGACGACTAGCGGGGGAGCGGCAAGAGACCCAGTACTTC. The J gene is TRBJ2-5, the V gene TRBV7-6, with 12 bases that match TRBD2. The trim removed 6 bases at V and 2 bases at J, leaving 7 bases unmatched. Germline CDR1 and CDR2: SGHVS and FNYEAQ. The CDR3 consists of 16 residues. The whole variable domain, remainder taken from reference TRBV7-6 and TRBJ2-5, is GAGVSQSPRYKVTKRGQDVALRCDPISGHVSLYWYRQALGQGPEFLTYFNYEAQQDKSGLPNDRFSAERPEGSISTLTIQRTEQRDSAMYRCASRRLAGERQETQYFGPGTRLLVL.

This clonotype was counted a single time. The rearrangement joins TRBV12-3 or TRBV12-4 to TRBJ2-7, with 11 bases aligning to TRBD2. Trimming cost V 6 bases and J 2 bases; bases outside gene matches: 6. This CDR3 contains 15 residues. CDR3 coding DNA: TGTGCCAGCAGCCCTTCTAGCGGGAGGCCCTACGAGCAGTACTTC. It codes for CASSPSSGRPYEQYF.

This clonotype was seen a handful of times. The chain couples TRBV5-1 to TRBJ2-5; 9 nucleotides agree with TRBD1. Germline CDR1 SGHRS, CDR2 YFSETQ. The CDR3 extends over 15 amino acids. V dropped 3 bases and J dropped 4; count of bases not matched to a gene: 7. The CDR3 sequence is CASSSTGGATETQYF. Here the CDR3 DNA reads TGCGCCAGCAGCTCTACAGGGGGCGCAACAGAGACCCAGTACTTC.

This clonotype came up many times. The chain employs TRBV3-1 and TRBJ1-2; D is uncertain. CDR3 length: 13 amino acids. The germline CDR1 and CDR2 sequences are LGHDT and YNNKEL (reference sequence). The V and J ends lost 1 base and 6 bases respectively, with 9 bases between them. The CDR3 coding sequence is TGTGCCAGCAGCCAAGGTGGCTCCGATGGCTACACCTTC. Protein sequence: CASSQGGSDGYTF.

This clonotype has ten or more counts. The chain has TRBV7-2 and TRBJ1-2; unclear D gene. This CDR3 comprises 12 residues. The ends were cut back, 6 bases at V and 5 bases at J, with 10 bases in the middle. CDR1 is SGHTA and CDR2 is FQGNSA in the germline V gene. The CDR3 DNA is TGTGCCAGCAGATTACGAGATTATGGCTACACCTTC. Its translation: CASRLRDYGYTF.

The chain combines TRBV7-9 with TRBJ2-1, with 8 bases fitting TRBD2. Trimming cost V 5 bases and J 1 base; bases outside gene matches: 13. This CDR3 spans 18 amino acids. Germline loops: CDR1 SEHNR, CDR2 FQNEAQ (reference sequence). The CDR3, as DNA: TGTGCCAGCAGCATAACCCCGGGGGGGGGGCGGTCCTACAATGAGCAGTTCTTC. It specifies CASSITPGGGRSYNEQFF. Looking up the rest from reference TRBV7-9 and TRBJ2-1 gives the full variable domain: DTGVSQNPRHKITKRGQNVTFRCDPISEHNRLYWYRQTLGQGPEFLTYFQNEAQLEKSRLLSDRFSAERPKGSFSTLEIQRTEQGDSAMYLCASSITPGGGRSYNEQFFGPGTRLTVL.

This clonotype was detected only a few times. The CDR3 loop reads CASSLGPSGTSYEQYF. As DNA, the CDR3 is TGCGCCAGCAGCTTGGGCCCTAGCGGGACCTCCTACGAGCAGTACTTC. The chain combines TRBV5-1 with TRBJ2-7; TRBD2 matches at 9 bases. Germline V lookup: CDR1 SGHRS, CDR2 YFSETQ. Unmatched junction bases numbered 4, after V lost 0 bases and J lost 0 bases. The CDR3 consists of 16 residues.

The table lists this clonotype with many counts. The gene calls are TRBV6-1 and TRBJ1-1; D is unclear. Germline lookup yields CDR1 MNHNS and CDR2 SASEGT. The CDR3 loop spans 14 amino acids. V was cut by 0 bases and J by 2 bases, with 7 bases left in between. The CDR3: CASSEASPNTEAFF. The CDR3 DNA reads as TGTGCCAGCAGTGAAGCGAGCCCCAACACTGAAGCTTTCTTT.

In this sample, this clonotype turned up many times. This sequence joins TRBV29-1 and TRBJ1-5; D unclear. This CDR3 spans 14 amino acids. V was shortened by 7 bases and J by 1 base, with 14 bases between the two germline ends. Per the germline V gene, CDR1 is SQVTM and CDR2 is ANQGSEA. The CDR3 nucleotides are TGCAGCGCTGGGGAGGGAATGAGCAATCAGCCCCAGCATTTT. Protein product: CSAGEGMSNQPQHF.

This clonotype was observed many times. The gene calls are TRBV5-4 and TRBJ2-5; TRBD1 might be the D (5 bases). Trimming removed 2 bases at V and 1 base at J, with 12 bases between. CDR1 and CDR2 (germline): SGHNT, YYREEE (reference sequence). There are 15 residues in the CDR3. CDR3 in amino acids: CASSFNRKRQETQYF. The DNA of the CDR3 is TGTGCCAGCAGCTTCAACAGGAAGCGCCAAGAGACCCAGTACTTC.

This clonotype was picked up many times. The chain combines TRBV9 with TRBJ2-1; 7 bases fit TRBD1. Trimming at V came to 1 base and at J to 8 bases, leaving 9 bases not matched to a gene. The V gene's germline CDR1 is SGDLS and CDR2 YYNGEE. There are 15 residues in the CDR3. CDR3 bases: TGTGCCAGCAGCGTAAGACAGGGCTTAGGGGATGAGCAGTTCTTC. As protein: CASSVRQGLGDEQFF.

V and J are TRBV27 and TRBJ2-3, with 7 bases fitting TRBD1. CDR3 length equals 17 residues. From germline, CDR1 is MNHEY and CDR2 SMNVEV (reference sequence). V shed 10 bases, J shed 2 bases, and the junction held 18 bases outside the gene matches. CDR3 DNA: TGTGCCAACCCATCAGCCGGGACAGAAAGACTCACAGATACGCAGTATTTT. It encodes CANPSAGTERLTDTQYF.

The V and J genes are TRBV12-5 and TRBJ1-1, with unresolved D. Trimming removed 0 bases at V and 4 bases at J, with 12 bases between. The CDR3 length is 15 residues. The germline V gene encodes CDR1 LGHNT and CDR2 FRNRAP. Written as DNA, the CDR3 is TGTGCTAGTGGTTTGGTCGTGGGAGGAGGCACTGAAGCTTTCTTT. This sequence encodes CASGLVVGGGTEAFF.